What follows are 11 T cell receptor beta chains derived from one specimen sequenced in a study of radiotherapy plus CTLA-4 blockade in lung cancer. Measured with immunoSEQ multiplex PCR; TCRdb has only the in-frame clones, and not every one. This sample has about 80,000 clones, with about 90% found just once. Here the sequenced sample was peripheral blood, taken from a patient treated with radiotherapy plus ipilimumab. These receptors were collected from a human donor with non-small cell lung cancer who had a partial response to radiotherapy plus ipilimumab.

The chain is built from TRBV15 and TRBJ2-3; 9 positions match TRBD2. The CDR3 consists of 14 residues. CDR1 is LNHNV, CDR2 YYDKDF, per germline (reference sequence). With 7 bases clipped from V and 3 bases from J, the junction kept 5 bases outside the gene matches. The CDR3 reads CATIGSGRTDTQYF. The CDR3 DNA reads as TGTGCCACCATTGGAAGCGGGAGGACAGATACGCAGTATTTT.

The chain recombines TRBV7-3 with TRBJ2-5; 7 bases fit TRBD2. Germline V gene sequence: CDR1 SGHTA, CDR2 FQGTGA. There are 15 residues in the CDR3. V gave up 5 bases and J gave up 3 bases; unmatched junction bases: 9. The CDR3 bases are TGTGCCAGCAGCCTGGACACTAGCGAGAAAGAGACCCAGTACTTC. Translated, it gives CASSLDTSEKETQYF.

This clone was seen just once. The chain links TRBV6-5 to TRBJ1-2, with 8 bases lining up with TRBD1. Germline V lookup: CDR1 MNHEY, CDR2 SVGAGI. The CDR3 is 16 residues long. The V and J ends lost 4 bases and 6 bases, in that order; junction bases with no gene match: 13. Here the CDR3 reads CASSSQGALWFNGYTF. The CDR3 region has the DNA TGTGCCAGCAGTTCCCAGGGGGCCCTCTGGTTTAATGGCTACACCTTC.

V is TRBV12-5 and J is TRBJ2-5, with D maybe TRBD1 (5 bases). The germline CDR1 and CDR2 sequences are LGHNT and FRNRAP. The V end was cut by 6 bases, the J end by 5 bases, with 16 bases between. The CDR3 is 14 residues long. The CDR3, as DNA: TGTGCTAGTGGACCAGGGTCGGTTGGGGAGACCCAGTACTTC. It yields the protein CASGPGSVGETQYF.

J is TRBJ1-5 and V is TRBV28; 9 bases are a match to TRBD1. CDR3 length: 16 amino acids. Germline CDR1 and CDR2: MDHEN and SYDVKM. Trimming took 5 bases from V and 4 from J; bases not matched to a gene: 9. The CDR3 loop is CASSLFSGQGNQPQHF. CDR3 nucleotide sequence: TGTGCCAGCAGTCTTTTTTCGGGACAGGGTAATCAGCCCCAGCATTTT. Full variable domain (remainder filled in from reference TRBV28 and TRBJ1-5): DVKVTQSSRYLVKRTGEKVFLECVQDMDHENMFWYRQDPGLGLRLIYFSYDVKMKEKGDIPEGYSVSREKKERFSLILESASTNQTSMYLCASSLFSGQGNQPQHFGDGTRLSIL.

The chain carries TRBV11-2 and TRBJ2-2, with 12 bases fitting TRBD2. The CDR3 length is 18 residues. Germline trimming cut 2 bases from V and 0 bases from J; bases unmatched to any gene: 4. CDR1 and CDR2 (germline): SGHAT, FQNNGV. The CDR3 region has the DNA TGTGCCAGCAGCTTAAGGACTAGCGGGAACCCGAACACCGGGGAGCTGTTTTTT. This translates into CASSLRTSGNPNTGELFF.

The chain uses TRBV5-1 and TRBJ1-2; a weak D match, TRBD1 (5 bases). The CDR3 spans 13 residues. V lost 2 bases to trimming and J lost 8 bases, with 13 bases between them. Germline V gene sequence: CDR1 SGHRS, CDR2 YFSETQ. The CDR3: CASSFMGLGGYTF. The CDR3 nucleotides read TGCGCCAGCAGCTTTATGGGGCTGGGGGGCTACACCTTC. The variable domain in full, completed from reference TRBV5-1 and TRBJ1-2, reads KAGVTQTPRYLIKTRGQQVTLSCSPISGHRSVSWYQQTPGQGLQFLFEYFSETQRNKGNFPGRFSGRQFSNSRSEMNVSTLELGDSALYLCASSFMGLGGYTFGSGTRLTVV.

V is TRBV28 and J is TRBJ2-3; 12 nucleotides agree with TRBD2. Germline lookup yields CDR1 MDHEN and CDR2 SYDVKM. The CDR3 sequence is 16 residues long. Trimming at V came to 4 bases and at J to 4 bases, leaving 6 bases not matched to a gene. The CDR3 DNA sequence: TGTGCCAGCAGTTCGCGACTAGCGGGAGTCGCAGATACGCAGTATTTT. This encodes CASSSRLAGVADTQYF.

The chain employs TRBV7-2 and TRBJ2-7; TRBD1 aligns across 12 bases. Germline-derived CDR1 and CDR2 are SGHTA and FQGNSA. V lost 4 bases to trimming and J lost 6 bases; unmatched junction nucleotides: 4. The CDR3 spans 14 residues. CDR3 amino acids: CASSSGTGGSEQYV. CDR3 nucleotide sequence: TGTGCCAGCAGCTCCGGGACAGGGGGCTCCGAGCAGTACGTC.

The V call is TRBV2, the J call TRBJ1-2; D not certain. The CDR3 is 12 amino acids. Germline V gives CDR1 SNHLY, CDR2 FYNNEI. V lost 6 bases, J lost 4 bases, and 9 bases lay in between. Here the CDR3 DNA reads TGTGCCAGCAGCGCGGATTTCTATGGCTACACCTTC. Its protein is CASSADFYGYTF.

The rearrangement links TRBV10-1 to TRBJ2-7, with 9 bases aligning to TRBD1. V gave up 6 bases and J gave up 3 bases; unmatched junction bases: 12. From germline, CDR1 is WNHNN and CDR2 SYGVQD (reference sequence). The CDR3 has 16 residues. The CDR3 is CASSSPGQGRFYEQYF. The CDR3 bases are TGCGCCAGCAGCTCACCGGGACAGGGTAGATTCTACGAGCAGTACTTC.